One sample yielded the 22 T cell receptor beta chains listed below, sequenced in a study of cytomegalovirus exposure and HLA in healthy donors. The study ran its PCR with 60 Vbeta and 13 Jbeta primers. This table comes from immunoSEQ multiplex PCR, and its TCRdb copy is limited to in-frame clones, with some not included. The sample includes approximately 160,000 clones, 65% to 80% of them seen just once. The sequenced sample consisted of PBMCs. Source of these receptors: a woman aged 40 to 50 in good health and CMV-seropositive.

This clone was seen just once. The CDR3 protein is CASSPTGGRFETQYF. The CDR3 coding sequence is TGTGCCAGCAGCCCCACCGGCGGTCGGTTTGAGACCCAGTACTTC. The chain combines TRBV16 with TRBJ2-5; D is undetermined. CDR3 length: 15 amino acids. Germline CDR1 is KGHSY and CDR2 is FQNENV. The ends were cut back, 4 bases at V and 5 bases at J, with 17 bases in the middle.

Only a few counts were recorded for this clone. The V call is TRBV4-1, the J call TRBJ2-3; 7 positions agree with TRBD2. Germline loops: CDR1 MGHRA, CDR2 YSYEKL. Trimming cost V 0 bases and J 6 bases; bases outside gene matches: 6. The CDR3 covers 15 residues. The CDR3 region has the DNA TGCGCCAGCAGCCAAGACGGAGCGGGGCACGATACGCAGTATTTT. Translated: CASSQDGAGHDTQYF.

The chain couples TRBV4-1 to TRBJ1-1; no definite D call. The germline CDR1 and CDR2 sequences are MGHRA and YSYEKL. The CDR3 is 16 amino acids. With 2 bases removed from V and 1 base from J, the gap between germline ends came to 14 bases. CDR3 in DNA: TGCGCCAGCAGCCAAATCGTCAGAGGATCGAACACTGAAGCTTTCTTT. It codes for CASSQIVRGSNTEAFF.

J is TRBJ1-1 and V is TRBV10-3; 7 nucleotides match TRBD1. CDR1 ENHRY and CDR2 SYGVKD come from the germline V gene. Trimming at V came to 5 bases and at J to 5 bases, leaving 8 bases not matched to a gene. This CDR3 is built from 14 residues. CDR3 in DNA: TGTGCCATCAGTCGAACAGGGGTTGGAACTGAAGCTTTCTTT. Amino acids: CAISRTGVGTEAFF.

The chain links TRBV14 to TRBJ2-5, with 10 bases identical to TRBD2. The trim removed 4 bases at V and 5 bases at J, leaving 7 bases unmatched. The CDR3 contains 15 residues. The V gene's germline CDR1 is SGHDN and CDR2 FVKESK. The CDR3 here is CASSLQRGGPETQYF. Written as DNA, the CDR3 is TGTGCCAGCAGCCTCCAGCGGGGGGGCCCGGAGACCCAGTACTTC.

This clone has only one observation. The chain joins TRBV5-6 to TRBJ1-2, with D uncertain. This CDR3 is 15 amino acids long. Germline values: CDR1 SGHDT, CDR2 YYEEEE. Deletions cut 4 bases from V and 4 bases from J, with 17 bases between. The CDR3 sequence is CASSPRPGGGYGYTF. The CDR3, as DNA: TGTGCCAGCAGCCCCCGGCCGGGTGGCGGCTATGGCTACACCTTC.

V gene TRBV7-6 combines with J gene TRBJ1-2; D perhaps matches TRBD1 (6 bases). Trimming left V 5 bases short and J 4 bases short, with 14 bases between. This CDR3 spans 14 amino acids. The germline V gene encodes CDR1 SGHVS and CDR2 FNYEAQ. The CDR3 coding sequence is TGTGCCAGCAGCCGAGACAGGAGAGGCTATGGCTACACCTTC. Its protein is CASSRDRRGYGYTF.

The chain links TRBV19 to TRBJ2-2; TRBD2 agrees at 8 bases. The CDR3 length is 13 residues. CDR1 and CDR2 (germline): LNHDA, SQIVND (reference sequence). V dropped 6 bases and J dropped 6; count of bases not matched to a gene: 3. CDR3 in DNA: TGTGCCAGTAGCTGGCGGGGGGCCGGGGAGCTGTTTTTT. This encodes CASSWRGAGELFF.

This clone is medium-sized (0.01 to 0.1%). This chain connects TRBV28 to TRBJ1-1; the match to TRBD1 covers 7 bases. Trimming took 5 bases from V and 2 from J; bases not matched to a gene: 8. Germline V gives CDR1 MDHEN, CDR2 SYDVKM. The CDR3 sequence is 15 residues long. The CDR3 region is CASSPTLGGNTEAFF. Written as DNA, the CDR3 is TGTGCCAGCAGTCCCACGTTAGGGGGCAACACTGAAGCTTTCTTT.

The chain is built from TRBV14 and TRBJ2-2; maybe TRBD2 (5 bases). The CDR3 runs to 17 residues. Germline V gene data show CDR1 as SGHDN and CDR2 as FVKESK. V was shortened by 0 bases and J by 1 base, with 12 bases between the two germline ends. The CDR3 sequence: CASSQDLTSLNTGELFF. Here the CDR3 DNA reads TGTGCCAGCAGCCAAGACTTAACTAGTCTGAACACCGGGGAGCTGTTTTTT.

This chain connects TRBV7-3 to TRBJ1-1, with D possibly being TRBD1 (6 bases). Trimming left V 9 bases short and J 0 bases short, with 11 bases between. The CDR3 covers 13 residues. The germline CDR1 and CDR2 sequences are SGHTA and FQGTGA. The chain's CDR3 is CASKQGLNTEAFF. The DNA of the CDR3 is TGTGCCAGTAAACAGGGCCTGAACACTGAAGCTTTCTTT.

As regards this clone: One junction end does not reproduce the germline sequence, and a read error may be involved. The rearrangement uses TRBV7-9 and TRBJ2-7; 8 positions agree with TRBD2. The CDR3 length is 16 residues. Germline V gene data show CDR1 as SEHNR and CDR2 as FQNEAQ (reference sequence). The CDR3 here is CSSSLQVSGAPYEQYF. The CDR3, as DNA: TGTTCCAGCAGCTTGCAGGTTAGCGGGGCTCCCTACGAGCAGTACTTC.

This clone has just one count. The chain recombines TRBV4-2 with TRBJ2-3; 8 bases are shared with TRBD2. Trimming cost V 4 bases and J 0 bases; bases outside gene matches: 12. Germline assignment: CDR1 LGHNA and CDR2 YNFKEQ. The CDR3 spans 18 residues. CDR3 coding DNA: TGTGCCAGCAGCCCGTATAATCCGGGGGGGGCAAGCACAGATACGCAGTATTTT. Protein sequence: CASSPYNPGGASTDTQYF.

The CDR3 loop reads CASSEYFSGELFF. The CDR3 DNA is TGTGCCAGCAGTGAATACTTCTCCGGGGAGCTGTTTTTT. The chain joins TRBV25-1 to TRBJ2-2, with D hard to call. Between the trimmed V and J ends, which lost 0 bases and 6 bases, there was a span of 5 bases. Germline-derived CDR1 and CDR2 are MGHDK and SYGVNS. The CDR3 spans 13 residues. The full variable domain, rest sourced from reference TRBV25-1 and TRBJ2-2, is EADIYQTPRYLVIGTGKKITLECSQTMGHDKMYWYQQDPGMELHLIHYSYGVNSTEKGDLSSESTVSRIRTEHFPLTLESARPSHTSQYLCASSEYFSGELFFGEGSRLTVL.

V and J are TRBV5-1 and TRBJ2-7, with TRBD2 matching over 10 bases. V lost 4 bases, J lost 3 bases, and 4 bases stayed unmatched. CDR3 length: 14 amino acids. Germline lookup yields CDR1 SGHRS and CDR2 YFSETQ. CDR3: CASSHSGGIYEQYF. CDR3 nucleotides: TGCGCCAGCAGCCATAGCGGGGGGATCTACGAGCAGTACTTC. Together with reference TRBV5-1 and TRBJ2-7, the CDR3 gives the full variable domain: KAGVTQTPRYLIKTRGQQVTLSCSPISGHRSVSWYQQTPGQGLQFLFEYFSETQRNKGNFPGRFSGRQFSNSRSEMNVSTLELGDSALYLCASSHSGGIYEQYFGPGTRLTVT.

V usage is TRBV2 and J usage is TRBJ2-5; 7 bases map to TRBD1. The CDR3 has 15 residues. J was trimmed by 4 bases and V by 3 bases; bases with no gene match: 8. Per germline, CDR1 SNHLY and CDR2 FYNNEI. The CDR3 spells CASSEPGGVRETQYF. For the CDR3, the DNA is TGTGCCAGCAGTGAGCCAGGGGGAGTGCGAGAGACCCAGTACTTC.

This chain joins TRBV7-2 and TRBJ1-2; 11 nucleotides align to TRBD1. The CDR3 has 15 residues. Unmatched junction bases numbered 8, after V lost 0 bases and J lost 11 bases. Germline CDR1 reads SGHTA; CDR2 reads FQGNSA. CDR3 bases: TGTGCCAGCAGCTTAGCTTTAGGACAGGGGGCTGGTTACACCTTC. Translation gives CASSLALGQGAGYTF. Looking up the rest from reference TRBV7-2 and TRBJ1-2 gives the full variable domain: GAGVSQSPSNKVTEKGKDVELRCDPISGHTALYWYRQSLGQGLEFLIYFQGNSAPDKSGLPSDRFSAERTGGSVSTLTIQRTQQEDSAVYLCASSLALGQGAGYTFGSGTRLTVV.

The chain couples TRBV4-3 to TRBJ1-5, with D maybe TRBD1 (5 bases). V was trimmed by 0 bases and J by 5 bases, leaving 14 bases between them. The germline CDR1 and CDR2 sequences are LGHNA and YSLEER. The CDR3 runs 16 residues. The CDR3 sequence is CASSQDETETDQPQHF. The CDR3 nucleotides read TGCGCCAGCAGCCAAGATGAGACAGAGACAGATCAGCCCCAGCATTTT.

This clone was observed a few times. The chain couples TRBV30 to TRBJ2-5, with D possibly TRBD2 on 6 matching bases. The germline CDR1 and CDR2 sequences are GTSNPN and SVGIG (reference sequence). With 3 bases removed from V and 5 bases from J, the gap between germline ends came to 19 bases. The CDR3 sequence is 15 residues long. The CDR3 region is CAWREGLAARETQYF. The CDR3 DNA is TGTGCCTGGAGGGAGGGGTTAGCGGCTCGGGAGACCCAGTACTTC.

This chain joins TRBV5-1 and TRBJ2-1; 8 nucleotides match TRBD2. This CDR3 is built from 15 residues. V lost 5 bases to trimming and J lost 0 bases; unmatched junction nucleotides: 4. The germline V gene has CDR1 SGHRS and CDR2 YFSETQ. CDR3 DNA: TGCGCCAGCAGGGAGGGACTAGTCTCCTACAATGAGCAGTTCTTC. Translation: CASREGLVSYNEQFF.

The gene calls are TRBV5-1 and TRBJ2-1; D uncertain. The germline V gene encodes CDR1 SGHRS and CDR2 YFSETQ. Trimming cost V 4 bases and J 0 bases, with 2 bases left between them. The CDR3 contains 12 residues. The chain's CDR3 is CASSLSYNEQFF. The CDR3 DNA sequence: TGCGCCAGCAGCCTCTCCTACAATGAGCAGTTCTTC.

The genes are TRBV5-4 and TRBJ2-1; D may be TRBD1 (5 bases). Germline V CDR1 and CDR2: SGHNT, YYREEE (reference sequence). The V and J ends lost 0 bases and 8 bases respectively, with 18 bases between them. The CDR3 runs 16 residues. The CDR3 region has the DNA TGTGCCAGCAGCTTGGCCGGGCAGGGAAGGGTGGATGAGCAGTTCTTC. It encodes CASSLAGQGRVDEQFF.